The clone carrying this T cell receptor beta chain came up many times. The antigen is not known. The source of the sample is a study of T cells in Graves' hyperthyroidism and ophthalmopathy. In the study overall: The authors collected peripheral blood at initial diagnosis, before any treatment.

Diagnoses rested on clinical symptoms, serum thyroxine and TRAb, thyroid ultrasound and orbital computed tomography. The CDR3 is made up of 15 amino acids. Trimming cost V 5 bases and J 5 bases; bases outside gene matches: 4. Germline V gives CDR1 SGHAT, CDR2 FQNNGV. Study conclusions and caveats: Blood shared most expanded thyroid clonotypes above 0.001.

Researchers amplified the TCR beta CDR3 regions from RNA transcripts. The HTBI set primed first-round TCR CDR3 RT-PCR. TCRdb ran MiXCR on the multiplex PCR reads and lists one entry per CDR3 protein. Of some 490,000 distinct CDR3 sequences in the sample, roughly 22% were seen once. The chain is built from TRBV11-2 and TRBJ2-1; TRBD2 matches 12 bases. The TCR sequence derives from an older woman with Graves' ophthalmopathy. The sample comprised blood. The CDR3 region is CASSRTSGTHNEQFF. Written as DNA, the CDR3 is TGTGCCAGCAGCCGGACTAGCGGGACTCACAATGAGCAGTTCTTC.